This T cell receptor (beta chain) was documented in a study of blood T cell repertoires in COVID-19. Study information: Sources were T cells, B-cell-depleted T cells, or PBMCs; the material itself was cDNA or gDNA.

This CDR3 is built from 14 residues. V dropped 4 bases and J dropped 0 bases, with 8 bases sitting between them. Per germline, CDR1 MRHNA and CDR2 SNTAGT. In the authors' methods: Reference gene primers were amplified, and this amplification served to estimate nucleated cell counts. Profiling relied on immunoSEQ multiplex PCR, and the TCRdb table lists in-frame clones only, not all of them. Clone size and V and J calls were adopted from that table, with D and trimming inferred from the DNA. The table shows about 200,000 clones, with approximately 85% occurring only once. The receptor's source is a woman aged 65 to 85 with COVID-19, enrolled during active disease. The sample consisted of peripheral blood. The chain links TRBV6-4 to TRBJ2-3; D not certain. CDR3 in amino acids: CASSVSSSTDTQYF. The CDR3 DNA reads TGTGCCAGCAGTGTGTCTAGTAGCACAGATACGCAGTATTTT.